Below, 2 T cell receptor beta chains from the same sample are listed, as sequenced in a study of T cell responses to AZD1222 COVID-19 vaccine. Method: immunoSEQ multiplex PCR; TCRdb's copy keeps in-frame clones and lacks some. The repertoire has 100,000 to 150,000 clones, more than 70% of them found once; the top ten carry 4.2%. The input for sequencing was peripheral blood, taken on day 0 of AZD1222 vaccination. These receptors were obtained from an adult in good health.

A note on this clone: The junction departs from the called germline gene at one end, perhaps through a read error. This chain links TRBV7-7 with TRBJ2-6; D gene unclear. Germline V lookup: CDR1 SSHAT, CDR2 FNYEAQ (reference sequence). This CDR3 spans 15 amino acids. The CDR3 region is CASSSGGSGANVLTF. CDR3 in DNA: TGTGCTAGCAGCTCCGGTGGGTCTGGGGCCAACGTCCTGACTTTC.

The gene calls are TRBV6-2 or TRBV6-3 and TRBJ1-3, with D perhaps TRBD1 (6 bases). V was cut by 6 bases and J by 2 bases, with 11 bases left in between. Germline assignment: CDR1 MNHEY and CDR2 SVGEGT. The CDR3 is made up of 14 amino acids. CDR3 sequence: CASSGQLAGNTIYF. For the CDR3, the DNA is TGTGCCAGCAGCGGACAGCTTGCTGGAAACACCATATATTTT.